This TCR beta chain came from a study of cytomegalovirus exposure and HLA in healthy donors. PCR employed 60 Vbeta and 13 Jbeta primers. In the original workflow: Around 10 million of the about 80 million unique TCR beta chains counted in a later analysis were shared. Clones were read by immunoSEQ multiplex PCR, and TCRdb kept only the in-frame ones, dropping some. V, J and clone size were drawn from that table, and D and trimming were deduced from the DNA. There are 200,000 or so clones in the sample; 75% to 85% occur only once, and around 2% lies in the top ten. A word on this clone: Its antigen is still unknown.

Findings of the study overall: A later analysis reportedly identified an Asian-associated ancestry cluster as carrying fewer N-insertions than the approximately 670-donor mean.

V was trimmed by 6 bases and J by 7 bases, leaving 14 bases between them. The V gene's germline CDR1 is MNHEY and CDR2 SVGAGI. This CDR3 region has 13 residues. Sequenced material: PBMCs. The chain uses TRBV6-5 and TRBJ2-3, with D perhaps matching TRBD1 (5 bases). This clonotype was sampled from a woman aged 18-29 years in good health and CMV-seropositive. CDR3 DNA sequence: TGTGCCAGCAGACGACGCAGGGAAAATACGCAGTATTTT. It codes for CASRRRRENTQYF.